This T cell receptor beta chain stems from a study of T cell responses to AZD1222 COVID-19 vaccine. General study results and limits: It should be noted that donors were predominantly white British and more often female, and clonal diversity was possibly underestimated. It was only a handful of AZD1222 recipients who were seropositive at baseline.

This CDR3 region has 14 residues. Between the trimmed V and J ends, which lost 1 base and 4 bases, there was a span of 10 bases. The germline gives CDR1 LNHDA, CDR2 SQIVND (reference sequence). The protocol was immunoSEQ multiplex PCR, while the TCRdb copy is restricted to in-frame clones and leaves out a portion. The sample gives approximately 150,000 clones, almost 95% of which show up once; about 2.3% is in the top ten. Of note for this clone: Antigen: not known.

Sample: peripheral blood, taken on day 0 of AZD1222 vaccination. The TCR was taken from an adult in good health. The gene calls are TRBV19 and TRBJ1-1, with a tentative D call TRBD1 (6 bases). CDR3 protein: CASSIGGASTEAFF. The CDR3 DNA reads as TGTGCCAGTAGTATAGGGGGGGCTAGCACTGAAGCTTTCTTT.